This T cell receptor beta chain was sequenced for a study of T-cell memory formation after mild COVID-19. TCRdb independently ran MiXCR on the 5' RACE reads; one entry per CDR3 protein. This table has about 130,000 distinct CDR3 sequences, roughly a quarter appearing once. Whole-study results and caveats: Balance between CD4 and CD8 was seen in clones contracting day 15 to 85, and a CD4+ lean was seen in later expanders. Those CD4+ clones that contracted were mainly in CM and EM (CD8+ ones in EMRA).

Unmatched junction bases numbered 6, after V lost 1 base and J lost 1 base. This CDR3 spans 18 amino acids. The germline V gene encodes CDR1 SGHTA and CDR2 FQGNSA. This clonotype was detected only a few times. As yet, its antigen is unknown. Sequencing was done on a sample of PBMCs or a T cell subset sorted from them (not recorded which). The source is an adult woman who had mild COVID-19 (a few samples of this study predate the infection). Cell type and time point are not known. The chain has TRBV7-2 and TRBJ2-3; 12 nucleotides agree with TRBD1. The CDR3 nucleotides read TGTGCCAGCAGCTTAGGGGACAGGGGGCGCGAAGGCACAGATACGCAGTATTTT. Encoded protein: CASSLGDRGREGTDTQYF. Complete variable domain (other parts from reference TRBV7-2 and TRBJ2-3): GAGVSQSPSNKVTEKGKDVELRCDPISGHTALYWYRQSLGQGLEFLIYFQGNSAPDKSGLPSDRFSAERTGGSVSTLTIQRTQQEDSAVYLCASSLGDRGREGTDTQYFGPGTRLTVL.